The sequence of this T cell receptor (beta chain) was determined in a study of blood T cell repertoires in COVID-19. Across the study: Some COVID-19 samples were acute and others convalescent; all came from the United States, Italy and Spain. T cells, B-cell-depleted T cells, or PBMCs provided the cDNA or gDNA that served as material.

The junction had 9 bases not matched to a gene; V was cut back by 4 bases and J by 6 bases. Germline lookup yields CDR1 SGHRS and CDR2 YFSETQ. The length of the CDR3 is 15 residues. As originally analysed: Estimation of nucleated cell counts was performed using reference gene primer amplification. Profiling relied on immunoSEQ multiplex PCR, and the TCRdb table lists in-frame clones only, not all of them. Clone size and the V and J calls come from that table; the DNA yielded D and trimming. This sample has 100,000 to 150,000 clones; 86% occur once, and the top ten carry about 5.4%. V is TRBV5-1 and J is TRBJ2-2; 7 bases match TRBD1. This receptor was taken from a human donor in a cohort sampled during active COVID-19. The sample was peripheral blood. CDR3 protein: CASSEGTAEAGELFF. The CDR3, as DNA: TGCGCCAGCAGCGAGGGGACAGCTGAAGCCGGGGAGCTGTTTTTT.